These 4 T cell receptor beta chains were all obtained from the same sample, sequenced in a study of blood T cell repertoires in COVID-19. Profiled with immunoSEQ multiplex PCR; TCRdb holds only in-frame clones, not every one. This table holds approximately 220,000 clones, about 88% found once. The sequenced sample consisted of peripheral blood. The receptors stem from a man between 60 and 75 years old with acute or convalescent COVID-19.

V usage is TRBV7-2 and J usage is TRBJ2-6; D is perhaps TRBD2 (7 bases). The V gene lost 5 bases and the J gene lost 8 bases, with 13 bases spanning the gap. This CDR3 is 14 amino acids long. Germline assignment: CDR1 SGHTA and CDR2 FQGNSA. The DNA of the CDR3 is TGTGCCAGCAGCCCCTGGGGGGGCCCCAACGTCCTGACTTTC. Translated, it gives CASSPWGGPNVLTF.

V gene TRBV3-1 (or the pseudogene TRBV3-2) combines with J gene TRBJ1-2, with 7 nucleotides matching TRBD1. Trimming took 1 base from V and 4 from J; bases not matched to a gene: 3. CDR3 size: 14 residues. Germline CDR1 reads LGHDT; CDR2 reads YNNKEL (reference sequence). CDR3 residues: CASSQGQGRYGYTF. The DNA of the CDR3 is TGTGCCAGCAGCCAAGGACAGGGCCGCTATGGCTACACCTTC.

This chain uses TRBV6-6 with TRBJ1-2; TRBD1 agrees at 7 bases. The CDR3 is made up of 15 amino acids. V shed 7 bases and J 2 bases; nucleotides not matched to a gene: 10. The germline CDR1 and CDR2 sequences are MNHNY and SVGAGI (reference sequence). The CDR3 bases are TGTGCCAGCAACAGAGACAGGGTACTCAACTATGGCTACACCTTC. It codes for CASNRDRVLNYGYTF.

The rearrangement uses TRBV4-1 and TRBJ2-5; 8 nucleotides agree with TRBD2. With V trimmed by 4 bases and J by 2 bases, 21 bases remained unmatched. Germline CDR1 reads MGHRA; CDR2 reads YSYEKL. The CDR3 extends over 20 amino acids. As DNA, the CDR3 is TGCGCCAGCAGCCCTACAAGCGGGGGAGGGGGACCCCCATCGCAAGAGACCCAGTACTTC. Translating gives CASSPTSGGGGPPSQETQYF.